A single sample gave rise to the 17 T cell receptor beta chains below, sequenced in a study of blood T cell repertoires in COVID-19. TCRdb keeps only in-frame clones here, not all; method: immunoSEQ multiplex PCR. The sample carries some 180,000 clones, around 81% recorded once. The specimen was peripheral blood. Every receptor here comes from an elderly woman with COVID-19, enrolled during active disease.

The chain uses TRBV2 and TRBJ1-1; 9 nucleotides align to TRBD1. Germline loops: CDR1 SNHLY, CDR2 FYNNEI. The junction had 1 base not matched to a gene; V was cut back by 6 bases and J by 2 bases. The CDR3 consists of 13 residues. The CDR3, as DNA: TGTGCCAGCAGGGGACAGGGAAACACTGAAGCTTTCTTT. Translating gives CASRGQGNTEAFF.

The rearrangement links TRBV5-8 to TRBJ2-3; maybe TRBD1 (6 bases). Trimming took 2 bases from V and 4 from J, leaving 11 bases between them. Germline V CDR1 and CDR2: SGHTS, YDEGEE. The CDR3 spans 14 residues. The CDR3 DNA reads as TGTGCCAGCAGCTTACAGGGAAGCGCAGATACGCAGTATTTT. Amino acids: CASSLQGSADTQYF.

V gene TRBV7-2 combines with J gene TRBJ1-3, with D maybe TRBD1 (5 bases). The CDR3 is made up of 14 amino acids. Germline CDR1 reads SGHTA; CDR2 reads FQGNSA. V was trimmed by 1 base and J by 3 bases, leaving 7 bases between them. DNA of the CDR3: TGTGCCAGCAGCTTAGTCAGGGATGGAAACACCATATATTTT. The encoded protein is CASSLVRDGNTIYF.

V is TRBV19 and J is TRBJ1-4, with 7 bases fitting TRBD1. V gave up 4 bases and J gave up 5 bases; unmatched junction bases: 7. The germline V gene encodes CDR1 LNHDA and CDR2 SQIVND (reference sequence). This CDR3 region has 15 residues. In DNA form, the CDR3 reads TGTGCCAGTAGTACCCCAAACAGGGGCAATGAAAAACTGTTTTTT. It codes for CASSTPNRGNEKLFF.

This chain links TRBV28 with TRBJ1-6; 7 bases match TRBD1. With V trimmed by 6 bases and J by 7 bases, 0 bases remained unmatched. Germline lookup yields CDR1 MDHEN and CDR2 SYDVKM. This CDR3 region has 12 residues. The CDR3 loop reads CASSRGNSPLHF. CDR3 coding DNA: TGTGCCAGCAGCAGGGGGAATTCACCCCTCCACTTT.

The V call is TRBV5-8, the J call TRBJ2-5; D is possibly TRBD1 (5 bases). CDR3 length: 15 amino acids. Germline V gives CDR1 SGHTS, CDR2 YDEGEE. The ends were cut back, 6 bases at V and 3 bases at J, with 18 bases in the middle. CDR3 region: CASTKRGNLKETQYF. CDR3 nucleotides: TGTGCCAGCACAAAAAGGGGTAATCTGAAAGAGACCCAGTACTTC.

The chain recombines TRBV5-6 with TRBJ1-1, with a possible D match to TRBD1 (6 bases). This CDR3 is built from 13 residues. V was shortened by 5 bases and J by 1 base, with 9 bases between the two germline ends. Germline lookup yields CDR1 SGHDT and CDR2 YYEEEE. The CDR3 DNA follows: TGTGCCAGCAGGGAAGGGGGGAACACTGAAGCTTTCTTT. Translating it yields CASREGGNTEAFF.

V usage is TRBV15 and J usage is TRBJ2-1, with TRBD2 matching over 9 bases. The CDR3 length is 17 residues. The germline gives CDR1 LNHNV, CDR2 YYDKDF (reference sequence). Trimming at V came to 0 bases and at J to 4 bases, leaving 7 bases not matched to a gene. CDR3 coding DNA: TGTGCCACCAGCAGAGAACAACCGGGACTAGCTTACAATGAGCAGTTCTTC. Amino acids: CATSREQPGLAYNEQFF.

The chain recombines TRBV18 with TRBJ1-1, with 7 nucleotides matching TRBD1. The length of the CDR3 is 15 residues. The V gene end was trimmed by 1 base and the J gene end by 1 base; junction bases not matched to a gene: 3. Germline V gene sequence: CDR1 KGHSH, CDR2 LQKENI. The DNA of the CDR3 is TGTGCCAGCTCACCACGGGACAGCCAGAACACTGAAGCTTTCTTT. It translates to CASSPRDSQNTEAFF.

This CDR3 is CASSQDWGGANEQFF. The CDR3 bases are TGTGCCAGCAGCCAAGACTGGGGGGGGGCAAATGAGCAGTTCTTC. V gene TRBV3-1 (or the pseudogene TRBV3-2) combines with J gene TRBJ2-1; D possibly corresponds to TRBD2 (7 bases). This CDR3 comprises 15 residues. V was clipped by 0 bases and J by 7 bases, with 13 bases between them. The germline V gene encodes CDR1 LGHDT and CDR2 YNNKEL (reference sequence).

The chain couples TRBV10-2 to TRBJ2-3, with 11 bases identical to TRBD2. This CDR3 contains 16 residues. The V segment lost 2 bases and the J segment 8 bases; nucleotides outside the gene matches: 9. Germline V gene sequence: CDR1 WSHSY, CDR2 SAAADI. The CDR3 sequence: CASSELGSGGAGTQYF. The CDR3, as DNA: TGCGCCAGCAGTGAGCTAGGTAGCGGGGGGGCTGGTACGCAGTATTTT.

V usage is TRBV5-1 and J usage is TRBJ2-3; D perhaps matches TRBD1 (5 bases). V was shortened by 0 bases and J by 0 bases, with 11 bases between the two germline ends. Germline V gene lookup returns CDR1 SGHRS and CDR2 YFSETQ. The CDR3 is 16 residues long. The CDR3 coding sequence is TGCGCCAGCAGCTTGGGGGGCTACTATAGCACAGATACGCAGTATTTT. Translating it yields CASSLGGYYSTDTQYF.

The chain couples TRBV11-3 to TRBJ2-5; 9 bases line up with TRBD2. Germline V gene sequence: CDR1 SGHNT, CDR2 YENEEA. This CDR3 comprises 18 residues. V was pared by 4 bases and J by 4 bases, with 16 bases of the junction left unmatched. The CDR3 loop reads CASSSYSGRGGLGETQYF. The CDR3 DNA reads TGTGCCAGCAGCTCTTACTCAGGGCGGGGGGGCCTCGGAGAGACCCAGTACTTC.

The CDR3 spells CASRRTSGRARETQYF. The CDR3 DNA reads TGTGCCAGCAGACGCACTAGCGGGAGGGCCAGAGAGACCCAGTACTTC. This rearrangement joins TRBV27 to TRBJ2-5; 13 positions agree with TRBD2. There are 16 residues in the CDR3. After removal of 6 bases from V and 4 bases from J, the junction contained 8 bases not matched to a gene. CDR1 and CDR2 from the germline V gene are MNHEY and SMNVEV (reference sequence).

This rearrangement joins TRBV11-1 to TRBJ2-7; D is undetermined. The ends were cut back, 6 bases at V and 2 bases at J, with 14 bases in the middle. The germline V gene has CDR1 SGHAT and CDR2 FQDESV (reference sequence). There are 14 residues in the CDR3. Here the CDR3 reads CASSPDFVTYEQYF. As DNA, the CDR3 is TGTGCCAGCAGTCCTGACTTCGTTACCTACGAGCAGTACTTC.

CDR3 in DNA: TGTGCCAGCAGCTTCCAACAGGGGGCGGGTTATGGCTACACCTTC. It translates to CASSFQQGAGYGYTF. The chain carries TRBV7-2 and TRBJ1-2, with 9 bases aligning to TRBD1. The CDR3 is 15 residues long. V shed 3 bases, J shed 5 bases, and the junction held 7 bases outside the gene matches. Germline CDR1 SGHTA, CDR2 FQGNSA.

The chain is built from TRBV12-3 or TRBV12-4 and TRBJ1-1, with D perhaps matching TRBD1 (6 bases). The CDR3 has 13 amino acids. V lost 3 bases to trimming and J lost 4 bases, with 9 bases between them. CDR3 sequence reads: CASSFGRGTEAFF. The DNA of the CDR3 is TGTGCCAGCAGTTTTGGCAGGGGCACTGAAGCTTTCTTT.